This TCR beta chain was identified during a study of tumor-infiltrating lymphocytes in primary liver carcinoma. Overall study context: Men as well as women, aged 30 to 69 years, made up the patients. Sample yields, roughly 3.5 to 7.5 million productive TCRbeta reads, were similar across the tissue types.

From roughly 0.5 ug total RNA, TCR beta cDNA was generated with a primer in the constant region. Researchers made the TCR beta libraries by running three nested multiplex PCR rounds with slightly modified ARM-PCR. Running roughly 10 cycles apiece, the first two PCR rounds relied on TRBV1-TRBV30 forward primers together with a C-beta reverse primer. TCRdb passed the multiplex PCR reads through MiXCR, listing each CDR3 protein once. The sample carries 90,000 to 100,000 distinct CDR3 sequences, 69% recorded once. Germline V lookup: CDR1 MDHEN, CDR2 SYDVKM. The CDR3 consists of 11 residues. The V gene lost 6 bases and the J gene lost 5 bases, with 7 bases spanning the gap. This clonotype has at least ten counts. Joint extraction of RNA and DNA used 20-30 mg of bulk tissue that was unsorted.

The receptor comes from a woman aged 55-75 years with primary liver carcinoma and hepatitis B virus infection. Sequences were obtained from liver tumor tissue from sampling region 5. The subset is: tumor region T5, tumor centre. This rearrangement joins TRBV28 to TRBJ1-1, with D perhaps matching TRBD1 (5 bases). This CDR3 reads CASRKGTEAFF. CDR3 DNA: TGTGCCAGCAGGAAGGGGACTGAAGCTTTCTTT.